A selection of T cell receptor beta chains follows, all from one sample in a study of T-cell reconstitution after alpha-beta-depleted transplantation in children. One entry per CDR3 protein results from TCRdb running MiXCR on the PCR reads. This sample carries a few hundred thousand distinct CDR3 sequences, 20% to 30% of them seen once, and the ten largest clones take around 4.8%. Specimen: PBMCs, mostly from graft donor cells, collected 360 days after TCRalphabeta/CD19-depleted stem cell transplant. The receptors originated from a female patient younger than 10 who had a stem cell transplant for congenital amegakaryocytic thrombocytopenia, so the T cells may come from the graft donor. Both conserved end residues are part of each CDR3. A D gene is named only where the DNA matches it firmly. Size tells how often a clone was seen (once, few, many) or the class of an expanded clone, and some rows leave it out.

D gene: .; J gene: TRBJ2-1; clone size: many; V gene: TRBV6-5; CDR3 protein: CASSYRMNNEQFF; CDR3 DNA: TGTGCCAGCAGTTATCGGATGAACAATGAGCAGTTCTTC
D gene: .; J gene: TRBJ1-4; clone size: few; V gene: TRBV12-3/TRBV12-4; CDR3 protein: CASSWAGWDEKLFF; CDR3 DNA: TGTGCCAGCAGTTGGGCAGGGTGGGATGAAAAACTGTTTTTT
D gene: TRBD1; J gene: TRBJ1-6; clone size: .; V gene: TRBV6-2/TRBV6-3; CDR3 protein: CASSHLKPGQGAGYNSPLHF; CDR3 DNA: TGTGCCAGCAGCCACCTCAAACCGGGACAGGGGGCCGGCTATAATTCACCCCTCCACTTT
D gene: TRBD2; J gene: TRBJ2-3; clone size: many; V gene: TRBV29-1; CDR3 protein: CSVIGLAGLTDTQYF; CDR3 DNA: TGCAGCGTTATCGGACTAGCGGGCCTCACAGATACGCAGTATTTT
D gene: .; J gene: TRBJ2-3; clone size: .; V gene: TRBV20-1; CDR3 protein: CSLEPGINTDTQYF; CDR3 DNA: TGCAGCCTGGAACCGGGAATAAACACAGATACGCAGTATTTT
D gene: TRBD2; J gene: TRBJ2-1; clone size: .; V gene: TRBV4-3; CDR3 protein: CASSLGLAPSYNEQFF; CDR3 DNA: TGCGCCAGCAGCCTAGGACTAGCCCCCTCCTACAATGAGCAGTTCTTC
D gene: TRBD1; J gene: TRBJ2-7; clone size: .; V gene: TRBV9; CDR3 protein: CASSGRDRGLEQYF; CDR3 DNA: TGTGCCAGCAGCGGCCGGGACAGGGGGCTCGAGCAGTACTTC
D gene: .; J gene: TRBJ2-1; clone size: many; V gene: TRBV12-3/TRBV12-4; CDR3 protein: CASSPRQKLHNEQFF; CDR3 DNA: TGTGCCAGCAGTCCCCGACAGAAACTCCACAATGAGCAGTTCTTC
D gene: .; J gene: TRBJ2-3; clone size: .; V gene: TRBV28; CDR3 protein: CASSFRGFTDTQYF; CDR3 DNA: TGTGCCAGCAGTTTCCGCGGATTCACAGATACGCAGTATTTT
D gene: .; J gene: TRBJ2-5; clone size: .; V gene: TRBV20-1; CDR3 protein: CSAREGMETQYF; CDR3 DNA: TGCAGTGCTAGAGAGGGGATGGAGACCCAGTACTTC
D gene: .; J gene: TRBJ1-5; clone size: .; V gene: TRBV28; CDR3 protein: CASRNRDTLNQPQHF; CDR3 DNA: TGTGCCAGCAGGAACCGGGACACCCTCAATCAGCCCCAGCATTTT
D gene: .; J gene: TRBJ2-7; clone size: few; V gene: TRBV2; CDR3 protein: CASSEASPSTGIYEQYF; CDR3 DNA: TGTGCCAGCAGTGAAGCGTCCCCATCGACAGGTATTTACGAGCAGTACTTC
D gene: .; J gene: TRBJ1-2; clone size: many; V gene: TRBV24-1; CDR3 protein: CATSTGANYGYTF; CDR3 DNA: TGTGCCACCAGCACCGGAGCTAACTATGGCTACACCTTC
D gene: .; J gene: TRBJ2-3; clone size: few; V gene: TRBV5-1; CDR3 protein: CASSLAPGARSTDTQYF; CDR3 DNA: TGCGCCAGCAGCTTGGCGCCGGGGGCCCGTAGCACAGATACGCAGTATTTT
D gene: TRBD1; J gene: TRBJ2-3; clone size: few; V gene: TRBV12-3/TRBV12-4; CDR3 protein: CASSGDSWDVRLSTDTQYF; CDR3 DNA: TGTGCCAGCAGTGGGGACAGCTGGGACGTACGGTTATCCACAGATACGCAGTATTTT
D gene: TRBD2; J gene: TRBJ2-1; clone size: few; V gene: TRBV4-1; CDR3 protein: CASSPWTSGEYNEQFF; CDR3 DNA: TGCGCCAGCAGCCCCTGGACTAGCGGGGAATACAATGAGCAGTTCTTC
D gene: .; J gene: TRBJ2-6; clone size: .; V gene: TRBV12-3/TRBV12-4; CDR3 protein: CASSPDGRDWANVLTF; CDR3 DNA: TGTGCCAGCAGCCCCGACGGGCGGGACTGGGCCAACGTCCTGACTTTC
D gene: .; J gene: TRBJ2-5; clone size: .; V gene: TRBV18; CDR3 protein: CASSPQVRVTGAEETQYF; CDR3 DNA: TGTGCCAGCTCACCACAGGTCCGGGTAACGGGAGCGGAGGAGACCCAGTACTTC
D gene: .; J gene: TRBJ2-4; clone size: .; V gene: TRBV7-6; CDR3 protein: CASSLRTGTPNNLAKNIQYF; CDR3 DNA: TGTGCCAGCAGCTTACGGACCGGGACACCGAATAACTTAGCCAAAAACATTCAGTACTTC
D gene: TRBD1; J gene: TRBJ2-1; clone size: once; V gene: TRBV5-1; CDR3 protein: CASSDKTGTGERNEQFF; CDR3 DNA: TGCGCCAGCAGCGATAAGACCGGGACAGGGGAGCGAAATGAGCAGTTCTTC
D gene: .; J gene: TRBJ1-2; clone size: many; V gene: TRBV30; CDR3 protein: CAWSYQGLGGYTF; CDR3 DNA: TGTGCCTGGAGTTATCAGGGACTTGGTGGCTACACCTTC
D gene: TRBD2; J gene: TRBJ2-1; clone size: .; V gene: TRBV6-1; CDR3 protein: CASTAAGGSLSSYNEQFF; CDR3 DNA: TGTGCCAGCACCGCAGCGGGAGGGTCCCTGAGCTCCTACAATGAGCAGTTCTTC
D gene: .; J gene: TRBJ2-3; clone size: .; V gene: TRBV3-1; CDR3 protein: CASSHTISSTQYF; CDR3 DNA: TGTGCCAGCAGCCATACTATCTCGTCTACGCAGTATTTT
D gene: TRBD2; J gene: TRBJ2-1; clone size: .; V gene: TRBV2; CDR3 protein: CASRGTRGYNEQFF; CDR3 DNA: TGTGCCAGCAGGGGGACTAGAGGATACAATGAGCAGTTCTTC
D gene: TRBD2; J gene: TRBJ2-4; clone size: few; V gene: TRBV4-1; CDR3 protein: CASSQPVAGSRIQYF; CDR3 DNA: TGCGCCAGCAGCCAACCTGTAGCGGGGTCGCGCATTCAGTACTTC
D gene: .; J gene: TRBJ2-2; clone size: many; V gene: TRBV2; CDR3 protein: CASSDLAEHTGELFF; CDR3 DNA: TGTGCCAGCAGTGATTTAGCGGAACACACCGGGGAGCTGTTTTTT
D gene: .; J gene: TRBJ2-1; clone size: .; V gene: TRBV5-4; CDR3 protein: CASSFYPGEQFF; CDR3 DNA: TGTGCCAGCAGCTTCTACCCGGGGGAGCAGTTCTTC
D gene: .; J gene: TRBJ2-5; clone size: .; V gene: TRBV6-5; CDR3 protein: CASSYSTPQETQYF; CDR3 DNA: TGTGCCAGCAGTTACTCGACCCCCCAAGAGACCCAGTACTTC